This T cell receptor (beta chain) was sequenced for a study of molecular identifiers for immune sequencing clone quantification. This clonotype was seen at least ten times. Its antigen is not known. Preparation methods for the bulk TCR libraries were those previously described, with listed TCR primers. MiXCR was run by TCRdb on the PCR reads, yielding one entry per CDR3 protein. The table includes about 630,000 distinct CDR3 sequences, about 25% detected once. Naive CD8 T cell sorting was performed on the CD8+CD4-CCR7+CD45RA+ phenotype. Regarding the study as a whole: Among 950,000 to 1,000,000 naive cells, as was reported, spiked Jurkat TCR RNA from one cell was detectable.

The source is a human donor in good health. Some libraries in this study had Jurkat cell RNA spiked in. Source material: naive CD8+ T cells from blood, with Jurkat cell RNA spiked in. The subset denotes: FACS-sorted CD8+CD4-CCR7+CD45RA+ naive T cells.

The CDR3 region is CASSQDSEGFGADTQYF. The CDR3 nucleotides read TGCGCCAGCAGCCAAGACTCCGAGGGGTTCGGGGCAGATACGCAGTATTTT. The rearrangement links TRBV4-1 to TRBJ2-3, with D perhaps matching TRBD1 or TRBD2 (5 bases each). The V end was cut by 0 bases, the J end by 4 bases, with 17 bases between. Germline CDR1 is MGHRA and CDR2 is YSYEKL. This CDR3 is 17 amino acids long.